This TCR beta chain appears in the sequencing data of a study of blood T cell repertoires in COVID-19. Study-wide context: Collection of acute and convalescent COVID-19 samples took place in the United States, Italy and Spain. PBMCs, B-cell-depleted T cells, or T cells were the source of the cDNA or gDNA that made up the material.

Original data processing: Reference gene primer amplification gave nucleated cell count estimates. Assay: immunoSEQ multiplex PCR; the TCRdb copy retains only in-frame clones and omits some. That table is the source of V, J and clone size, and D and trimming were worked out from the DNA. The data hold roughly 39,000 clones, with 75% to 90% observed a single time. This CDR3 is built from 14 residues. The V gene lost 0 bases and the J gene lost 6 bases, with 9 bases spanning the gap. Looked up from germline, CDR1 is GTSNPN and CDR2 is SVGIG (reference sequence). As to this clone: In the same sample, other DNA sequences code for this CDR3.

The V gene is TRBV30, the J gene TRBJ1-6; D remains ambiguous. The sequence came from a man aged 30 to 45 with active or convalescent COVID-19. The source material was peripheral blood. CDR3 in amino acids: CAWSVQTGNSPLHF. CDR3 coding DNA: TGTGCCTGGAGTGTACAGACCGGTAATTCACCCCTCCACTTT.